The 22 T cell receptor beta chains listed next were all sequenced from one sample in a study of CD8 T cells in Susac syndrome. Reverse transcription of about 0.5 to 1 ug RNA used random hexamers. TCRdb used MiXCR to reprocess the immunoSEQ multiplex PCR reads, holding one entry per CDR3 protein. The sample has 150,000 to 160,000 distinct CDR3 sequences, nearly 97% seen once. Sample: CD8+ T cells from PBMCs. Source of these receptors: a human donor with multiple sclerosis.

This chain links TRBV4-1 with TRBJ2-5; 7 bases fit TRBD1. The CDR3 is 15 residues long. The V gene's germline CDR1 is MGHRA and CDR2 YSYEKL. V gave up 2 bases and J gave up 4 bases; unmatched junction bases: 7. CDR3 coding DNA: TGCGCCAGCAGCCAACCGTGGGACAGAAGAGAGACCCAGTACTTC. Translating gives CASSQPWDRRETQYF.

The genes are TRBV9 and TRBJ2-7; D remains ambiguous. Germline CDR1 SGDLS, CDR2 YYNGEE. V lost 4 bases to trimming and J lost 2 bases, with 10 bases between them. This CDR3 is built from 13 residues. CDR3 bases: TGTGCCAGCAGCCCTCGCCAGACCTACGAGCAGTACTTC. Translation: CASSPRQTYEQYF.

The chain employs TRBV13 and TRBJ1-1, with 12 bases lining up with TRBD1. V gave up 4 bases and J gave up 4 bases; unmatched junction bases: 7. The CDR3 runs 16 residues. From germline, CDR1 is PRHDT and CDR2 FYEKMQ (reference sequence). In nucleotides, the CDR3 is TGTGCCAGCAGCTCAAGGGACAGGGGGCGGACCACTGAAGCTTTCTTT. Translation: CASSSRDRGRTTEAFF.

V usage is TRBV7-2 and J usage is TRBJ2-1; 16 bases line up with TRBD2. The germline gives CDR1 SGHTA, CDR2 FQGNSA. V lost 10 bases and J lost 14; bases outside the gene matches: 11. The CDR3 has 14 residues. The CDR3 DNA is TGTGCCACCGGGACTAGCGGGGGGGGCGCTATAGAGTTCTTC. Its protein is CATGTSGGGAIEFF.

This clonotype appeared once. The chain has TRBV15 and TRBJ1-1; D might be TRBD1 (6 bases). The length of the CDR3 is 15 residues. The V and J ends lost 3 bases and 1 base respectively, with 12 bases between them. Germline V gene data show CDR1 as LNHNV and CDR2 as YYDKDF (reference sequence). The CDR3 is CATSRYRETNTEAFF. DNA of the CDR3: TGTGCCACCAGCAGGTACAGGGAAACGAACACTGAAGCTTTCTTT.

The CDR3 sequence is CSGGGTGDEAFF. The CDR3 DNA reads as TGCAGCGGAGGTGGGACAGGGGATGAAGCTTTCTTT. The chain carries TRBV29-1 and TRBJ1-1, with 10 bases lining up with TRBD1. V trimming: 7 bases; J trimming: 7 bases; junction bases outside the gene matches: 6. In germline, CDR1 is SQVTM, CDR2 ANQGSEA. The CDR3 extends over 12 amino acids.

The chain links TRBV20-1 to TRBJ2-2; D gene uncertain. The germline gives CDR1 DFQATT, CDR2 SNEGSKA (reference sequence). Trimming took off 1 base at V and 0 bases at J, with 9 bases between the two ends. The CDR3 consists of 15 residues. The CDR3 is CSARGRQTNTGELFF. The CDR3 region has the DNA TGCAGTGCTAGAGGACGCCAGACGAACACCGGGGAGCTGTTTTTT.

CDR3 sequence reads: CASSIPGSYNEQFF. CDR3 DNA sequence: TGTGCCAGTAGTATACCGGGGAGCTACAATGAGCAGTTCTTC. V is TRBV19 and J is TRBJ2-1; a weak D match, TRBD2 (5 bases). This CDR3 is built from 14 residues. Germline loops: CDR1 LNHDA, CDR2 SQIVND (reference sequence). V was pared by 2 bases and J by 3 bases, with 8 bases between.

CDR3 region: CASSLYDSYTEAFF. CDR3 nucleotides: TGTGCCAGCAGCTTGTATGACAGCTACACTGAAGCTTTCTTT. J is TRBJ1-1 and V is TRBV5-6; maybe TRBD1 (5 bases). V was pared by 1 base and J by 3 bases, with 10 bases between. Germline-derived CDR1 and CDR2 are SGHDT and YYEEEE. The CDR3 contains 14 residues.

This chain connects TRBV9 to TRBJ2-7; D possibly corresponds to TRBD2 (5 bases). V shed 4 bases and J shed 0 bases, with 20 bases lying between them. Germline V gene sequence: CDR1 SGDLS, CDR2 YYNGEE. The CDR3 consists of 17 residues. CDR3 sequence reads: CASSPSGGVLLSYEQYF. The CDR3 DNA reads as TGTGCCAGCAGCCCGAGCGGAGGAGTGCTTCTCTCCTACGAGCAGTACTTC.

This rearrangement joins TRBV20-1 to TRBJ2-5; D gene unclear. The V gene lost 0 bases and the J gene lost 2 bases, with 16 bases spanning the gap. Germline lookup yields CDR1 DFQATT and CDR2 SNEGSKA (reference sequence). This CDR3 comprises 16 residues. Here the CDR3 DNA reads TGCAGTGCTAGAGATATCCATACGAGTGGGCAAGAGACCCAGTACTTC. The encoded protein is CSARDIHTSGQETQYF.

The chain carries TRBV2 and TRBJ2-7; 10 bases align to TRBD1. There are 15 residues in the CDR3. Germline CDR1 and CDR2: SNHLY and FYNNEI. The V segment lost 5 bases and the J segment 5 bases; nucleotides outside the gene matches: 9. The CDR3 protein is CASSLPADRGHEQYF. CDR3 nucleotides: TGTGCCAGCAGTCTACCAGCTGACAGGGGGCACGAGCAGTACTTC.

The J gene is TRBJ1-2, the V gene TRBV2, with 9 bases fitting TRBD1. CDR3 size: 16 residues. The V segment lost 4 bases and the J segment 0 bases; nucleotides outside the gene matches: 6. Germline assignment: CDR1 SNHLY and CDR2 FYNNEI. In nucleotides, the CDR3 is TGTGCCAGCAGTGTGACAGGGGGAATAACTAACTATGGCTACACCTTC. Translated: CASSVTGGITNYGYTF.

The chain uses TRBV20-1 and TRBJ1-4; perhaps TRBD1 as D (5 bases). V was shortened by 6 bases and J by 3 bases, with 17 bases between the two germline ends. Germline V gene data show CDR1 as DFQATT and CDR2 as SNEGSKA (reference sequence). The CDR3 has 15 residues. CDR3 coding DNA: TGCAGTGCACGAAGAACTGGGGGATCTAATGAAAAACTGTTTTTT. Protein: CSARRTGGSNEKLFF.

CDR3 in amino acids: CATSRDWDGMSGELFF. CDR3 sequence (DNA): TGTGCCACCAGCAGAGATTGGGACGGGATGTCAGGGGAGCTGTTTTTT. The chain employs TRBV15 and TRBJ2-2; the D call may be TRBD1 or TRBD2 (5 bases each). The CDR3 has 16 residues. Trimming left V 0 bases short and J 8 bases short, with 16 bases between. The germline gives CDR1 LNHNV, CDR2 YYDKDF (reference sequence). Using reference TRBV15 and TRBJ2-2 for the parts outside the CDR3, the full variable domain is DAMVIQNPRYQVTQFGKPVTLSCSQTLNHNVMYWYQQKSSQAPKLLFHYYDKDFNNEADTPDNFQSRRPNTSFCFLDIRSPGLGDTAMYLCATSRDWDGMSGELFFGEGSRLTVL.

The chain carries TRBV27 and TRBJ2-1; D possibly corresponds to TRBD1 (6 bases). The length of the CDR3 is 14 residues. CDR1 MNHEY and CDR2 SMNVEV come from the germline V gene (reference sequence). Between the trimmed V and J ends, which lost 4 bases and 4 bases, there was a span of 11 bases. CDR3 amino acids: CASSSRQVYNEQFF. In nucleotides, the CDR3 is TGTGCCAGCAGTTCGCGACAGGTTTACAATGAGCAGTTCTTC.

The chain links TRBV20-1 to TRBJ2-7; 8 bases fit TRBD1. V trimming: 5 bases; J trimming: 2 bases; junction bases outside the gene matches: 17. Germline-derived CDR1 and CDR2 are DFQATT and SNEGSKA (reference sequence). The length of the CDR3 is 17 residues. The CDR3 protein is CSAPGTGGVSATYEQYF. Here the CDR3 DNA reads TGCAGTGCTCCTGGGACAGGCGGGGTCTCGGCAACCTACGAGCAGTACTTC.

V usage is TRBV20-1 and J usage is TRBJ1-1; D gene unclear. The V and J ends lost 6 bases and 4 bases respectively, with 12 bases between them. Germline CDR1 and CDR2: DFQATT and SNEGSKA (reference sequence). This CDR3 region has 12 residues. Written as DNA, the CDR3 is TGCAGTGCCTTGCTGGGAAGCACTGAAGCTTTCTTT. Its translation: CSALLGSTEAFF.

V and J are TRBV14 and TRBJ2-7; no definite D call. Germline V CDR1 and CDR2: SGHDN, FVKESK. There are 13 residues in the CDR3. Trimming left V 0 bases short and J 4 bases short, with 7 bases between. The CDR3 loop is CASSQDPGYEQYV. CDR3 nucleotide sequence: TGTGCCAGCAGCCAAGATCCAGGTTACGAGCAGTACGTC.

The chain employs TRBV9 and TRBJ2-3; D possibly uses TRBD1 or TRBD2 (5 bases each). Germline-derived CDR1 and CDR2 are SGDLS and YYNGEE. V was shortened by 4 bases and J by 4 bases, with 19 bases between the two germline ends. This CDR3 is 16 amino acids long. This CDR3 is CASSSTSWDLSDTQYF. In DNA, the CDR3 is TGTGCCAGCAGCTCCACCTCGTGGGACCTCTCAGATACGCAGTATTTT.

In this sample, this clonotype turned up once. CDR3 region: CAWSVWRADTQYF. CDR3 bases: TGTGCCTGGAGTGTATGGCGGGCAGATACGCAGTATTTT. The chain is built from TRBV30 and TRBJ2-3, with D possibly matching TRBD2 (5 bases). The CDR3 is 13 residues long. The V gene's germline CDR1 is GTSNPN and CDR2 SVGIG (reference sequence). The germline V and J ends were trimmed by 0 bases and 4 bases, with 8 bases remaining between them.

V and J are TRBV9 and TRBJ1-1, with D unclear. The CDR3 has 13 amino acids. Germline lookup yields CDR1 SGDLS and CDR2 YYNGEE. V lost 1 base and J 3 bases, leaving 7 bases between the germline ends. The CDR3 region has the DNA TGTGCCAGCAGCGTAAGCTGGGACACTGAAGCTTTCTTT. It yields the protein CASSVSWDTEAFF.